This T cell receptor beta chain originates from a study of blood T cell repertoires in COVID-19. Study information: Researchers got acute and convalescent COVID-19 samples from the United States, Italy and Spain.

The protocol was immunoSEQ multiplex PCR, while the TCRdb copy is restricted to in-frame clones and leaves out a portion. The profile shows approximately 60,000 clones, over 75% of them singletons. The CDR3 has 16 amino acids. The germline CDR1 and CDR2 sequences are LNHDA and SQIVND (reference sequence). V was pared by 7 bases and J by 8 bases, with 13 bases of the junction left unmatched. The receptor was isolated from a woman of 80 years or more with acute or convalescent COVID-19. The V and J genes are TRBV19 and TRBJ1-4; 10 bases line up with TRBD1. The specimen was peripheral blood. This CDR3 reads CASKQGGQGKAEKLFF. The CDR3, as DNA: TGTGCCAGTAAACAAGGGGGACAGGGGAAGGCGGAAAAACTGTTTTTT.